Below, 26 T cell receptor beta chains from the same sample are listed, as sequenced in a study of blood T cell repertoires in COVID-19. Sequenced by immunoSEQ multiplex PCR; TCRdb stores in-frame clones only, minus some. The table includes 40,000 or so clones, 79% detected once. Input material: peripheral blood. These TCRs come from a man aged 70-80 years with acute or convalescent COVID-19.

This chain connects TRBV7-9 to TRBJ2-5; the match to TRBD2 covers 9 bases. This CDR3 is 14 amino acids long. Germline values: CDR1 SEHNR, CDR2 FQNEAQ (reference sequence). V shed 6 bases, J shed 5 bases, and the junction held 7 bases outside the gene matches. CDR3 nucleotides: TGTGCCAGCAGATTGGCGGGAGGGCCGGAGACCCAGTACTTC. Translation gives CASRLAGGPETQYF.

This clone has a handful of counts. The V call is TRBV9, the J call TRBJ2-7; no reliable D call. V lost 3 bases to trimming and J lost 0 bases, with 4 bases between them. This CDR3 has 12 residues. Germline V lookup: CDR1 SGDLS, CDR2 YYNGEE. The CDR3: CASSGSSYEQYF. The CDR3 bases are TGTGCCAGCAGCGGCAGCTCCTACGAGCAGTACTTC.

The CDR3 DNA is TGTGCCAGCAGCCCGGGGGACAGGGGGCTTCACACTGAAGCTTTCTTT. Encoded protein: CASSPGDRGLHTEAFF. The chain recombines TRBV7-9 with TRBJ1-1, with 12 bases fitting TRBD1. J gave up 3 bases and V 5 bases, and 7 bases lay outside the gene matches. Per the germline V gene, CDR1 is SEHNR and CDR2 is FQNEAQ (reference sequence). This CDR3 contains 16 residues.

For the CDR3, the DNA is TGTGCCAGCAGCCTACCGGGACAGAACTATGGCTACACCTTC. Its translation is CASSLPGQNYGYTF. The V and J genes are TRBV3-1 (or the pseudogene TRBV3-2) and TRBJ1-2; 7 bases agree with TRBD1. The CDR3 is made up of 14 amino acids. With 4 bases clipped from V and 2 bases from J, the junction kept 4 bases outside the gene matches. Germline-derived CDR1 and CDR2 are LGHDT and YNNKEL (reference sequence).

V and J are TRBV27 and TRBJ1-1; D not certain. Germline V gene data show CDR1 as MNHEY and CDR2 as SMNVEV (reference sequence). V was pared by 3 bases and J by 5 bases, with 22 bases between. CDR3 length equals 17 residues. The CDR3: CASSFPDRRGRETEAFF. CDR3 DNA: TGTGCCAGCAGTTTCCCCGATAGACGGGGAAGGGAAACTGAAGCTTTCTTT.

The sample holds one count of this clone. The chain links TRBV2 to TRBJ1-4; D remains ambiguous. Germline values: CDR1 SNHLY, CDR2 FYNNEI. Trimming took 7 bases from V and 8 from J, leaving 14 bases between them. This CDR3 comprises 13 residues. CDR3 protein: CASTRQALEKLFF. The DNA of the CDR3 is TGTGCCAGCACCCGACAAGCCTTGGAAAAACTGTTTTTT.

This chain connects TRBV19 to TRBJ2-7; possibly TRBD1 for D (5 bases). Trimming stripped 1 base from V and 6 bases from J, with 13 bases between. Per the germline V gene, CDR1 is LNHDA and CDR2 is SQIVND (reference sequence). The CDR3 covers 14 residues. CDR3: CASSIGYRPGEQYF. As DNA, the CDR3 is TGTGCCAGTAGTATAGGATACAGGCCCGGCGAGCAGTACTTC.

With respect to this clone: Compared with germline, one end of the junction differs, possibly owing to a read error. The rearrangement links TRBV18 to TRBJ2-5; the D is unclear. Germline V gives CDR1 KGHSH, CDR2 LQKENI. The CDR3 has 11 amino acids. The CDR3 DNA reads as TGTGCCAGCTCATTCCAAGAGTCCCAGTACTTC. Protein product: CASSFQESQYF.

The J gene is TRBJ2-5, the V gene TRBV11-2; 14 bases match TRBD2. V dropped 5 bases and J dropped 5; count of bases not matched to a gene: 4. The germline gives CDR1 SGHAT, CDR2 FQNNGV. The CDR3 is made up of 15 amino acids. CDR3 in DNA: TGTGCCAGCAGCCCGACTAGCGGGAGGGTTGAGACCCAGTACTTC. Translation gives CASSPTSGRVETQYF.

In this sample, this clone turned up once. The chain joins TRBV5-1 to TRBJ1-4; no clear D. CDR3 length: 15 amino acids. The germline V and J ends were trimmed by 2 bases and 6 bases, with 14 bases remaining between them. Germline-derived CDR1 and CDR2 are SGHRS and YFSETQ. The CDR3, as DNA: TGCGCCAGCAGCTTAGGACCGGGAGCAGATGAAAAACTGTTTTTT. Amino acids: CASSLGPGADEKLFF.

This rearrangement joins TRBV7-3 to TRBJ2-1; 8 positions agree with TRBD2. The V segment lost 1 base and the J segment 5 bases; nucleotides outside the gene matches: 4. CDR3 length equals 15 residues. Germline V CDR1 and CDR2: SGHTA, FQGTGA. The CDR3 DNA is TGTGCCAGCAGCTTAATGGCTAGCGGGCACAATGAGCAGTTCTTC. Translation: CASSLMASGHNEQFF.

This clone has just one count. This sequence joins TRBV28 and TRBJ2-2; 8 nucleotides match TRBD2. CDR3 length: 16 residues. With 6 bases clipped from V and 1 base from J, the junction kept 7 bases outside the gene matches. Germline V gives CDR1 MDHEN, CDR2 SYDVKM. The CDR3 is CASSLSAGGNTGELFF. The CDR3 nucleotides read TGTGCCAGCAGCCTTTCGGCGGGAGGGAACACCGGGGAGCTGTTTTTT.

V usage is TRBV11-2 and J usage is TRBJ1-4; D remains unclear. The CDR3 has 13 amino acids. Germline CDR1 SGHAT, CDR2 FQNNGV. Between the trimmed V and J ends, which lost 5 bases and 7 bases, there was a span of 11 bases. CDR3 nucleotide sequence: TGTGCCAGCAGCCAGACACGGGGTGAAAAACTGTTTTTT. Its translation is CASSQTRGEKLFF.

This chain connects TRBV15 to TRBJ2-1, with 7 bases matching TRBD2. The germline V gene has CDR1 LNHNV and CDR2 YYDKDF (reference sequence). Trimming cost V 3 bases and J 14 bases; bases outside gene matches: 10. There are 13 residues in the CDR3. The CDR3 DNA is TGTGCCACCAGCAGTTGGACTAGTCGGATGGAGTTCTTC. This codes for CATSSWTSRMEFF.

The rearrangement joins TRBV11-2 to TRBJ1-3, with unresolved D. The V gene's germline CDR1 is SGHAT and CDR2 FQNNGV. The CDR3 contains 16 residues. The V and J ends lost 1 base and 0 bases respectively, with 10 bases between them. The CDR3 is CASSLGGSTSGNTIYF. The DNA for the CDR3 is TGTGCCAGCAGCTTAGGTGGGAGCACCTCTGGAAACACCATATATTTT. The variable domain in full, completed from reference TRBV11-2 and TRBJ1-3, reads EAGVAQSPRYKIIEKRQSVAFWCNPISGHATLYWYQQILGQGPKLLIQFQNNGVVDDSQLPKDRFSAERLKGVDSTLKIQPAKLEDSAVYLCASSLGGSTSGNTIYFGEGSWLTVV.

V usage is TRBV2 and J usage is TRBJ1-3; TRBD1 matches at 7 bases. V gave up 6 bases and J gave up 4 bases; unmatched junction bases: 6. CDR3 length equals 14 residues. CDR1 and CDR2 (germline): SNHLY, FYNNEI. The CDR3, as DNA: TGTGCCAGCAGCACGACAGGGTGGGGAAACACCATATATTTT. As protein: CASSTTGWGNTIYF. The entire variable domain, with the rest obtained from reference TRBV2 and TRBJ1-3, is as follows: EPEVTQTPSHQVTQMGQEVILRCVPISNHLYFYWYRQILGQKVEFLVSFYNNEISEKSEIFDDQFSVERPDGSNFTLKIRSTKLEDSAMYFCASSTTGWGNTIYFGEGSWLTVV.

This CDR3 is CASSQRSGENTGELFF. The CDR3 nucleotides are TGTGCCAGCAGCCAACGCAGCGGAGAGAACACCGGGGAGCTGTTTTTT. J is TRBJ2-2 and V is TRBV14; D is perhaps TRBD2 (5 bases). V dropped 2 bases and J dropped 1 base, with 11 bases sitting between them. CDR3 length equals 16 residues. Germline CDR1 reads SGHDN; CDR2 reads FVKESK.

The V gene is TRBV6-1, the J gene TRBJ1-5; D is unclear. V lost 1 base, J lost 3 bases, and 4 bases lay in between. Germline values: CDR1 MNHNS, CDR2 SASEGT. CDR3 length equals 13 residues. The CDR3 region has the DNA TGTGCCAGCAGTGAAGACACCAATCAGCCCCAGCATTTT. Its translation is CASSEDTNQPQHF.

The V call is TRBV5-6, the J call TRBJ2-3, with 10 bases aligning to TRBD2. The CDR3 has 17 residues. With V trimmed by 4 bases and J by 6 bases, 14 bases remained unmatched. The germline V gene encodes CDR1 SGHDT and CDR2 YYEEEE. CDR3 bases: TGTGCCAGCAGCACTCGAGTGATAGCGGGAGGTCGCGATACGCAGTATTTT. Residues: CASSTRVIAGGRDTQYF.

This sequence joins TRBV18 and TRBJ1-1; 7 bases are shared with TRBD1. V lost 3 bases to trimming and J lost 3 bases; unmatched junction nucleotides: 1. The CDR3 extends over 13 amino acids. Germline CDR1 reads KGHSH; CDR2 reads LQKENI. The CDR3 DNA follows: TGTGCCAGCTCACCCCAGGGGGACACTGAAGCTTTCTTT. Translation: CASSPQGDTEAFF.

The chain recombines TRBV11-2 with TRBJ1-1, with D possibly being TRBD1 (6 bases). V dropped 1 base and J dropped 12 bases, with 9 bases sitting between them. Looked up from germline, CDR1 is SGHAT and CDR2 is FQNNGV. CDR3 length: 11 amino acids. The CDR3 reads CASSLGTVPFF. Here the CDR3 DNA reads TGTGCCAGCAGCTTAGGGACAGTTCCTTTCTTT.

Written as DNA, the CDR3 is TGTGCCAGCACCTTGACAGGGGTGAACACTGAAGCTTTCTTT. This encodes CASTLTGVNTEAFF. The chain has TRBV2 and TRBJ1-1; TRBD1 aligns across 8 bases. The CDR3 spans 14 residues. J was trimmed by 0 bases and V by 7 bases; bases with no gene match: 4. In germline, CDR1 is SNHLY, CDR2 FYNNEI.

The chain links TRBV4-1 to TRBJ2-7, with TRBD2 as a possible D gene (7 bases). Trimming took off 1 base at V and 4 bases at J, with 14 bases between the two ends. CDR3 length: 15 residues. The germline gives CDR1 MGHRA, CDR2 YSYEKL. The CDR3, as DNA: TGCGCCAGCAGCCAAGCTTTGGGGGGGCTTTACGAGCAGTACTTC. This sequence encodes CASSQALGGLYEQYF.

The chain couples TRBV19 to TRBJ2-7, with D possibly being TRBD1 (7 bases). CDR3 length: 14 residues. The germline V and J ends were trimmed by 10 bases and 3 bases, with 19 bases remaining between them. CDR1 is LNHDA and CDR2 is SQIVND in the germline V gene (reference sequence). CDR3 DNA: TGTGCCACCGCTCAGGAGGGGGCTCGCTACGAGCAGTACTTC. This gives the protein CATAQEGARYEQYF.

The rearrangement joins TRBV24-1 to TRBJ2-1; D is perhaps TRBD2 (6 bases). CDR3 size: 15 residues. Trimming pared 6 bases from V and 2 bases from J, leaving 13 bases between. CDR1 KGHDR and CDR2 SFDVKD come from the germline V gene. CDR3 region: CATSMGTPPYNEQFF. The CDR3, as DNA: TGTGCCACCAGTATGGGGACTCCCCCCTACAATGAGCAGTTCTTC.

This clone was picked up one time. The chain links TRBV4-1 to TRBJ1-4; no clear D. Germline V CDR1 and CDR2: MGHRA, YSYEKL. The CDR3 contains 13 residues. Trimming removed 2 bases from V and 4 bases from J, with 5 bases in between. CDR3 in amino acids: CASSQRDNEKLFF. Written as DNA, the CDR3 is TGCGCCAGCAGCCAACGAGATAATGAAAAACTGTTTTTT.